A selection of T cell receptor beta chains follows, all from one sample in a study of vaccination effects on CD4 cells after COVID-19. Measured with immunoSEQ multiplex PCR; TCRdb has only the in-frame clones, and not every one. Of approximately 61,000 clones listed, approximately 72% are singletons. These receptors' targets are unknown. Source: CD4+ T cells from PBMCs cultured without peptide, taken after COVID-19 vaccination. These receptors came from a human donor who received a COVID-19 vaccine. CDR3s include the opening cysteine and the closing phenylalanine or tryptophan. The order of the fields is V gene, J gene, D gene, clone size, CDR3 protein, CDR3 DNA. D genes are given only for firm matches. Rows may omit the clone size; those that give it use once, few, many or a size class.

V: TRBV18; J: TRBJ2-2; D: TRBD1; size: few; CDR3: CASSRRTGDTGELFF; DNA: TGTGCCAGCTCACGACGGACAGGGGACACCGGGGAGCTGTTTTTT
V: TRBV6-5; J: TRBJ1-5; D: TRBD1; size: once; CDR3: CASSKQGPNQPQHF; DNA: TGTGCCAGCAGTAAACAGGGGCCCAATCAGCCCCAGCATTTT
V: TRBV7-9; J: TRBJ2-5; D: TRBD1; size: .; CDR3: CASSSTGKQETQYF; DNA: TGTGCCAGCAGCTCGACAGGGAAACAAGAGACCCAGTACTTC
V: TRBV27; J: TRBJ2-1; D: TRBD1; size: .; CDR3: CASRTGTGVNEQFF; DNA: TGTGCCAGCAGGACCGGGACAGGGGTCAATGAGCAGTTCTTC
V: TRBV6-5; J: TRBJ2-4; D: .; size: .; CDR3: CASSTWGLDIQYF; DNA: TGTGCCAGCAGTACCTGGGGCCTAGACATTCAGTACTTC
V: TRBV5-1; J: TRBJ1-1; D: .; size: .; CDR3: CASSPGPDTEAFF; DNA: TGCGCCAGCAGCCCGGGCCCAGACACTGAAGCTTTCTTT
V: TRBV12-3/TRBV12-4; J: TRBJ2-7; D: .; size: .; CDR3: CASSQTPGEQYF; DNA: TGTGCCAGCAGTCAGACCCCCGGAGAGCAGTACTTC
V: TRBV12-3/TRBV12-4; J: TRBJ1-2; D: .; size: .; CDR3: CASSLDRAGGYTF; DNA: TGTGCCAGCAGTTTAGACAGGGCGGGGGGCTACACCTTC
V: TRBV27; J: TRBJ2-7; D: .; size: .; CDR3: CASSAELHRFGAKTSSYEQYF; DNA: TGTGCCAGCAGTGCAGAGCTACACAGGTTTGGGGCCAAGACGAGCTCCTACGAGCAGTACTTC
V: TRBV6-5; J: TRBJ2-7; D: .; size: .; CDR3: CASSPTRKDEQYF; DNA: TGTGCCAGCAGCCCGACTAGGAAAGACGAGCAGTACTTC
V: TRBV6-2/TRBV6-3; J: TRBJ1-1; D: TRBD1; size: .; CDR3: CASSRTGLGVGAFF; DNA: TGTGCCAGCAGCAGGACAGGGTTGGGAGTGGGCGCTTTCTTT
V: TRBV6-5; J: TRBJ1-3; D: TRBD1; size: once; CDR3: CASRTGEWNTIYF; DNA: TGTGCCAGCCGGACAGGGGAATGGAACACCATATATTTT
V: TRBV11-2; J: TRBJ2-3; D: .; size: .; CDR3: CASSLVGGYHTQYF; DNA: TGTGCCAGCAGCTTGGTGGGGGGATACCATACGCAGTATTTT
V: TRBV5-1; J: TRBJ2-7; D: TRBD2; size: .; CDR3: CASSLGTSSNEQYF; DNA: TGCGCCAGCAGCTTGGGGACTAGTTCCAACGAGCAGTACTTC
V: TRBV6-2/TRBV6-3; J: TRBJ2-7; D: TRBD1; size: .; CDR3: CASSRRAGQGVSRSHYEQYF; DNA: TGTGCCAGCAGTCGCCGAGCCGGACAGGGTGTTTCAAGGTCCCACTACGAGCAGTACTTC
V: TRBV3-1/TRBV3-2; J: TRBJ2-7; D: .; size: .; CDR3: CASSQTYYEQYF; DNA: TGTGCCAGCAGCCAGACATACTACGAGCAGTACTTC
V: TRBV9; J: TRBJ2-3; D: .; size: .; CDR3: CASSVGAGSDTQYF; DNA: TGTGCCAGCAGCGTAGGAGCAGGGTCAGATACGCAGTATTTT
V: TRBV7-2; J: TRBJ2-3; D: TRBD2; size: .; CDR3: CASSLDPGLAGEADTQYF; DNA: TGTGCCAGCAGCTTAGATCCGGGACTAGCGGGAGAAGCAGATACGCAGTATTTT
V: TRBV25-1; J: TRBJ2-6; D: .; size: .; CDR3: CASSGGGVPGANVLTF; DNA: TGTGCCAGCAGTGGGGGCGGGGTTCCTGGGGCCAACGTCCTGACTTTC
V: TRBV18; J: TRBJ2-4; D: .; size: .; CDR3: CASSPAGQESQYF; DNA: TGTGCCAGCTCTCCAGCGGGACAGGAGTCACAGTACTTC
V: TRBV19; J: TRBJ1-1; D: .; size: .; CDR3: CASSKLGDTEAFF; DNA: TGTGCCAGTAGCAAACTAGGGGACACTGAAGCTTTCTTT
V: TRBV7-2; J: TRBJ2-5; D: .; size: .; CDR3: CASRHKGMQETQYF; DNA: TGTGCCAGCAGACATAAGGGGATGCAGGAGACCCAGTACTTC
V: TRBV12-5; J: TRBJ2-3; D: .; size: .; CDR3: CASGLVLGGGVSDTQYF; DNA: TGTGCTAGTGGTTTGGTACTAGGGGGGGGAGTATCGGATACGCAGTATTTT
V: TRBV3-1/TRBV3-2; J: TRBJ1-2; D: TRBD1; size: .; CDR3: CASSQAIVTGVMGYTF; DNA: TGTGCCAGCAGCCAAGCCATTGTTACAGGGGTGATGGGCTACACCTTC
V: TRBV5-1; J: TRBJ2-2; D: .; size: .; CDR3: CASSLAEVGELFF; DNA: TGCGCCAGCAGCTTGGCGGAGGTCGGGGAGCTGTTTTTT
V: TRBV7-2; J: TRBJ2-2; D: TRBD2; size: .; CDR3: CASSIAGGALTGELFF; DNA: TGTGCCAGCAGCATAGCGGGGGGGGCGCTCACCGGGGAGCTGTTTTTT
V: TRBV5-1; J: TRBJ1-2; D: TRBD1; size: .; CDR3: CASSSGQVKANYGYTF; DNA: TGCGCCAGCAGCTCAGGACAGGTGAAAGCTAACTATGGCTACACCTTC
V: TRBV4-2; J: TRBJ2-2; D: TRBD2; size: once; CDR3: CASSRTSGGNTGELFF; DNA: TGTGCCAGCAGCCGGACTAGCGGGGGTAACACCGGGGAGCTGTTTTTT
V: TRBV7-8; J: TRBJ2-3; D: TRBD2; size: .; CDR3: CASSAPSGGTTDTQYF; DNA: TGTGCCAGCAGCGCTCCTAGCGGGGGGACCACAGATACGCAGTATTTT
V: TRBV5-6; J: TRBJ2-1; D: TRBD2; size: .; CDR3: CASSELAGGGNEQFF; DNA: TGTGCCAGCAGCGAACTAGCGGGGGGAGGGAATGAGCAGTTCTTC
V: TRBV28; J: TRBJ2-2; D: TRBD2; size: .; CDR3: CASRPGLARTGELFF; DNA: TGTGCCAGCAGACCGGGACTAGCGCGCACCGGGGAGCTGTTTTTT
V: TRBV20-1; J: TRBJ2-3; D: TRBD2; size: .; CDR3: CSASRSRSGSPLAQYF; DNA: TGCAGTGCTAGTCGGTCAAGAAGCGGGAGTCCTTTAGCGCAGTATTTT
V: TRBV6-5; J: TRBJ2-3; D: .; size: .; CDR3: CASRNWVADTQYF; DNA: TGTGCCAGCAGGAACTGGGTGGCAGATACGCAGTATTTT